This T cell receptor (beta chain) derives from a study of T cell changes during pregnancy in multiple sclerosis. Profiled with immunoSEQ multiplex PCR; TCRdb holds only in-frame clones, not every one. The top ten clones hold under 15% of a sample with some 14,000 clones, almost 90% of them seen once. The source is a female donor in good health, enrolled as a control in a pregnancy study. This specimen consisted of CD8+ T cells from peripheral blood mononuclear cells, obtained after pregnancy.

CDR3 in DNA: TGTGCCAGCAGACTAGCGGGGTACAATGAGCAGTTCTTC. It encodes CASRLAGYNEQFF. V gene TRBV7-9 combines with J gene TRBJ2-1; 10 nucleotides match TRBD2. This CDR3 spans 13 amino acids. Germline loops: CDR1 SEHNR, CDR2 FQNEAQ (reference sequence). V was clipped by 6 bases and J by 4 bases; unmatched bases: 0.